This TCR beta chain was identified in a study of vaccination and CD4 T cells after COVID-19. Regarding this clonotype: Its matching antigen is unknown.

The Oncomine TCR Beta short-read assay was applied to DNA of cultured CD4+ T cells. MiXCR, run by TCRdb on the PCR reads, gives a single entry per CDR3 protein. The data contain fewer than 3,500 distinct CDR3 sequences, approximately 30% of them singletons. Treatment of the sample: approximately 10-day PBMC culture with coronavirus spike peptide pools or control peptides (ViraFEST assay). Germline V gives CDR1 SGHDT, CDR2 YYEEEE. The CDR3 is made up of 18 amino acids. Trimming shortened V by 4 bases and J by 3 bases, and 23 bases separated the two germline ends. The chain recombines TRBV5-6 with TRBJ1-5, with D perhaps matching TRBD1 (6 bases). This receptor was identified in a human donor who had recovered from COVID-19. Material: CD4+ T cells from blood, cultured in vitro. DNA for the CDR3: TGTGCCAGCAGCACCTACCGGACAGCACAAACCTCCAATCAGCCCCAGCATTTT. It yields the protein CASSTYRTAQTSNQPQHF. Complete variable domain (other parts from reference TRBV5-6 and TRBJ1-5): DAGVTQSPTHLIKTRGQQVTLRCSPKSGHDTVSWYQQALGQGPQFIFQYYEEEERQRGNFPDRFSGHQFPNYSSELNVNALLLGDSALYLCASSTYRTAQTSNQPQHFGDGTRLSIL.